One sample yielded the 13 T cell receptor beta chains listed below, sequenced in a study of blood T cell repertoires in COVID-19. Assay: immunoSEQ multiplex PCR; the TCRdb copy retains only in-frame clones and omits some. The sample holds some 100,000 clones; roughly nine tenths are singletons and the top ten take around 2.1%. Sequenced material: peripheral blood. Every receptor here comes from a man aged 50-59 years with active COVID-19.

J is TRBJ1-1 and V is TRBV14, with 8 bases matching TRBD1. The CDR3 spans 14 residues. V lost 4 bases and J lost 2; bases outside the gene matches: 3. Germline values: CDR1 SGHDN, CDR2 FVKESK. The CDR3 is CASSLGQVNTEAFF. The CDR3 DNA sequence: TGTGCCAGCAGCCTGGGACAGGTAAACACTGAAGCTTTCTTT.

This clone was counted once. The chain links TRBV11-3 to TRBJ2-1; 7 positions agree with TRBD1. The CDR3 runs 14 residues. Per germline, CDR1 SGHNT and CDR2 YENEEA. Trimming at V came to 3 bases and at J to 5 bases, leaving 4 bases not matched to a gene. CDR3 sequence: CASSLTGTDNEQFF. In nucleotides, the CDR3 is TGTGCCAGCAGCTTGACAGGGACCGACAATGAGCAGTTCTTC.

V usage is TRBV4-2 and J usage is TRBJ2-4, with a weak D call TRBD2 (6 bases). CDR1 and CDR2 from the germline V gene are LGHNA and YNFKEQ. With 0 bases removed from V and 6 bases from J, the gap between germline ends came to 12 bases. This CDR3 has 15 amino acids. The CDR3 nucleotides are TGTGCCAGCAGCCAAGATCACGGCGGGACAAACATTCAGTACTTC. Protein sequence: CASSQDHGGTNIQYF.

Only a few counts were recorded for this clone. CDR3 residues: CASSFAGVDNEQFF. The CDR3 DNA is TGTGCCAGCAGCTTCGCGGGAGTAGACAATGAGCAGTTCTTC. The gene calls are TRBV27 and TRBJ2-1; TRBD2 aligns across 7 bases. J lost 5 bases, V lost 6 bases, and 7 bases had no gene match. Germline V gene sequence: CDR1 MNHEY, CDR2 SMNVEV (reference sequence). This CDR3 has 14 amino acids.

The chain carries TRBV4-2 and TRBJ1-5; D uncertain. Deletions cut 0 bases from V and 2 bases from J, with 5 bases between. Looked up from germline, CDR1 is LGHNA and CDR2 is YNFKEQ. This CDR3 comprises 14 residues. CDR3 bases: TGTGCCAGCAGCCAAGACCCAGGCAATCAGCCCCAGCATTTT. Its translation is CASSQDPGNQPQHF.

With regard to this clone: The same CDR3 arises from other DNA sequences in this sample as well. The chain is built from TRBV6-5 and TRBJ2-3, with D possibly TRBD1 on 5 matching bases. V was pared by 6 bases and J by 2 bases, with 9 bases between. The CDR3 sequence is 13 residues long. Germline CDR1 reads MNHEY; CDR2 reads SVGAGI. The CDR3 DNA follows: TGTGCCAGCAGAGACAGCTCCACAGATACGCAGTATTTT. Residues: CASRDSSTDTQYF.

The chain carries TRBV29-1 and TRBJ1-1, with 9 bases that match TRBD1. The junction had 8 bases not matched to a gene; V was cut back by 7 bases and J by 5 bases. CDR1 is SQVTM, CDR2 ANQGSEA, per germline. This CDR3 region has 13 residues. CDR3 bases: TGCAGCGCCAACAGGGGGCGTTGGACTGAAGCTTTCTTT. This gives the protein CSANRGRWTEAFF.

J is TRBJ2-3 and V is TRBV24-1; D remains ambiguous. CDR1 is KGHDR, CDR2 SFDVKD, per germline. Deletions cut 6 bases from V and 0 bases from J, with 12 bases between. CDR3 length equals 15 residues. The CDR3 sequence is CATSSERSSTDTQYF. The CDR3 DNA reads TGTGCCACCAGTTCCGAGCGATCTAGCACAGATACGCAGTATTTT.

This clone was observed a few times. This rearrangement joins TRBV7-8 to TRBJ1-3, with a weak D call TRBD1 (5 bases). The CDR3 contains 15 residues. V was pared by 5 bases and J by 4 bases, with 15 bases between. Germline V gene data show CDR1 as SGHVS and CDR2 as FQNEAQ. Here the CDR3 reads CASSPGGSPGNTIYF. The CDR3 DNA reads TGTGCCAGCAGCCCCGGGGGGTCTCCCGGAAACACCATATATTTT. The variable domain in full, with the rest retrieved from reference TRBV7-8 and TRBJ1-3, is GAGVSQSPRYKVAKRGQDVALRCDPISGHVSLFWYQQALGQGPEFLTYFQNEAQLDKSGLPSDRFFAERPEGSVSTLKIQRTQQEDSAVYLCASSPGGSPGNTIYFGEGSWLTVV.

CDR3 region: CASAVLAGGLSYNEQFF. CDR3 DNA: TGCGCCAGCGCTGTGCTAGCGGGGGGGCTGTCCTACAATGAGCAGTTCTTC. J is TRBJ2-1 and V is TRBV5-1; 12 bases agree with TRBD2. The CDR3 consists of 17 residues. Looked up from germline, CDR1 is SGHRS and CDR2 is YFSETQ. V dropped 7 bases and J dropped 1; count of bases not matched to a gene: 9.

V and J are TRBV29-1 and TRBJ2-1; possibly TRBD2 for D (6 bases). The CDR3 loop spans 14 amino acids. The germline gives CDR1 SQVTM, CDR2 ANQGSEA. Trimming shortened V by 2 bases and J by 3 bases, and 11 bases separated the two germline ends. The CDR3 is CSVESGPIYNEQFF. CDR3 DNA sequence: TGCAGCGTTGAAAGCGGGCCTATCTACAATGAGCAGTTCTTC.

This rearrangement joins TRBV14 to TRBJ2-7; D is unresolved. Germline CDR1 and CDR2: SGHDN and FVKESK. The V end was cut by 0 bases, the J end by 3 bases, with 3 bases between. CDR3 length: 12 amino acids. CDR3 amino acids: CASSQDRYEQYF. The CDR3 nucleotides are TGTGCCAGCAGCCAAGATCGCTACGAGCAGTACTTC.

The chain's CDR3 is CASTRYGGDRSEAFF. The CDR3 region has the DNA TGTGCCAGCACCCGTTATGGGGGGGACAGGTCTGAAGCTTTCTTT. This chain links TRBV27 with TRBJ1-1, with 8 bases lining up with TRBD1. V lost 7 bases, J lost 6 bases, and 13 bases stayed unmatched. The germline V gene encodes CDR1 MNHEY and CDR2 SMNVEV (reference sequence). CDR3 size: 15 residues.